This T cell receptor beta chain was recovered during a study of blood T cell repertoires in COVID-19 (TCRdb year 2020). A note on the overall study: The collaborator samples originated in the United States, Italy and Spain and spanned the acute and convalescent phases of COVID-19. The dataset comprised deeply sampled blood TCRbeta repertoires from subjects exposed to, actively infected with, or recovered from COVID-19. Nearly every sample came with metadata listing a de-identified subject ID, COVID-19 status, age in years and sex. Where available, HLA class I and class II types were obtained from metadata supplied by the sample provider rather than from assay-based typing. The material from the prospective study consisted of cDNA or gDNA derived from T cells, B-cell-depleted T cells, or PBMCs. The samples were drawn from the first 160 participants of the ongoing ImmuneRACE study and from 950 to 1,500 subjects provided by 6 global collaborators. A freely available public database, intended as a resource for researchers studying the immune response to SARS-CoV-2, is where the repertoires were released.

The immunoSEQ Assay, a bias-controlled multiplex PCR, was used to amplify TCRbeta CDR3 regions from genomic DNA. In the source study's methods: The number of nucleated cells in each sample was estimated from the amplification of reference gene primers within the assay. To quantify the absolute abundance of each unique TCRbeta CDR3 rearrangement, sequence reads were collapsed and filtered. For each sample, productive Simpson clonality was calculated as the square root of Simpson's diversity index across productive rearrangements. TCRdb took this table from immuneACCESS and kept in-frame rearrangements with V and J called. Such tables lack part of the clones; where checked against another copy, unresolved V genes explain under half of the gap, and the rest is unexplained. V and J calls and clone size are those listed in that table; D and trimming were worked out from the DNA. This sample comprises some 180,000 clones, roughly 84% of them detected only once. The ten most abundant clones make up approximately 10% of the sample.

Beyond this particular receptor, the publication reports: How much clinical and demographic metadata was included differed by source and by participant, and the metadata was provided uncurated.

Turning to this clone: Its antigen remains unidentified. The input lacks base qualities; no much larger clone sits a single base away. The sample carries other DNA sequences with the same CDR3.

Taken from the germline V gene, the CDR1 and CDR2 loops are KGHDR and SFDVKD. A distance of 11 bases separates the germline ends of V and J, which lose 3 bases and 6 bases respectively. Spanning cysteine to phenylalanine, the CDR3 consists of 14 amino acids. Only the CDR3 part of the read is kept: 42 bases, read in frame from the first base. Whole blood was collected in K2EDTA tubes by collaborating institutions according to the institutions' own protocols. Collaborator samples were shipped for TCRbeta analysis as frozen whole blood, isolated PBMCs, or DNA extracted from either sample type. The sequence joins TRBV24-1 to TRBJ1-5; TRBD1 is possibly the D segment (6 matching bases). Sequenced: peripheral blood. The sequence derives from a man in his 70s with active or convalescent COVID-19. The bases read TGTGCCACCAGTGATGGGCAGGGGACTCAGCCCCAGCATTTT. Its protein product is CATSDGQGTQPQHF.